This T cell receptor beta chain comes out of a study of blood T cell repertoires in COVID-19. Study-level information: Sites in the United States, Italy and Spain provided acute and convalescent COVID-19 samples. T cells, B-cell-depleted T cells, or PBMCs supplied cDNA or gDNA.

The CDR3 loop spans 14 amino acids. Trimming stripped 4 bases from V and 10 bases from J, with 17 bases between. Germline V lookup: CDR1 KGHDR, CDR2 SFDVKD. Using immunoSEQ multiplex PCR, the repertoire was profiled, and TCRdb retains in-frame clones only, with some absent. The sample lists some 50,000 clones, 70% to 85% occurring once. Sample: peripheral blood. The sequence came from a human donor in a cohort sampled during active COVID-19. The chain couples TRBV24-1 to TRBJ2-3; D perhaps matches TRBD2 (5 bases). The CDR3 reads CATSDRSGLPPQYF. The CDR3 DNA reads as TGTGCCACCAGTGACCGCTCCGGACTGCCCCCGCAGTATTTT.